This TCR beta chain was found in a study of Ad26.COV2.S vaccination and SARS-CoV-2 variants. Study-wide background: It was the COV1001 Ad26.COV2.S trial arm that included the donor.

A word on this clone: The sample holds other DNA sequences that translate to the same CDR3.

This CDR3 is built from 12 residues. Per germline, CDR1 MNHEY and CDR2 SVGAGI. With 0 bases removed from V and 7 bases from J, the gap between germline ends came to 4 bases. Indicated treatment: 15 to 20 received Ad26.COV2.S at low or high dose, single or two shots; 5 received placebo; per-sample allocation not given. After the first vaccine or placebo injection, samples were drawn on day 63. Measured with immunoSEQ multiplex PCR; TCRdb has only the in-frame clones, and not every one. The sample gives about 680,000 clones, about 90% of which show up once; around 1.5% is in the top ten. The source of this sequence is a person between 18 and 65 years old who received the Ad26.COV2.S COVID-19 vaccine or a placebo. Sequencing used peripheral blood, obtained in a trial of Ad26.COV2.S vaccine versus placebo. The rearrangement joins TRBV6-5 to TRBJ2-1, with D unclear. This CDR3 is CASSYSRNEQFF. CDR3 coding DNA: TGTGCCAGCAGTTACTCGAGAAATGAGCAGTTCTTC.